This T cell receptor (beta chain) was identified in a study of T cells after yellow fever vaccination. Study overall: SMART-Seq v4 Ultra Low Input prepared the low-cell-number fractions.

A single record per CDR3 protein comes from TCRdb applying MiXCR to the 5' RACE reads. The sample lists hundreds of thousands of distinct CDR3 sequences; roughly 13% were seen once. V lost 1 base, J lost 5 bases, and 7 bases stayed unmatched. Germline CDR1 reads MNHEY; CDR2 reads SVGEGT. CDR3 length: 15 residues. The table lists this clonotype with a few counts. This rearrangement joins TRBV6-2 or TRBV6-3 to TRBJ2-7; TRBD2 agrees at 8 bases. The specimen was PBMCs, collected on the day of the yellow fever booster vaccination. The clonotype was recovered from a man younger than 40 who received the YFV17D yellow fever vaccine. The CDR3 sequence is CASSYFSGRAHEQYF. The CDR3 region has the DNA TGTGCCAGCAGTTACTTCAGCGGGAGAGCCCACGAGCAGTACTTC.